These 21 T cell receptor beta chains were all obtained from the same sample, sequenced in a study of cytomegalovirus exposure and HLA in healthy donors. Sequencing was performed with immunoSEQ multiplex PCR; in TCRdb, only in-frame clones are kept and a portion is missing. The sample records approximately 150,000 clones, about 89% being singletons. Sequencing used PBMCs. The receptors derive from a woman aged 18-29 years in good health and CMV-seropositive.

The V gene is TRBV9, the J gene TRBJ2-7, with 8 bases fitting TRBD1. Germline loops: CDR1 SGDLS, CDR2 YYNGEE. The CDR3 consists of 15 residues. J was trimmed by 0 bases and V by 4 bases; bases with no gene match: 6. CDR3 coding DNA: TGTGCCAGCAGCCCGTCCAGGGGGCTCTCCTACGAGCAGTACTTC. Protein sequence: CASSPSRGLSYEQYF.

This clone turned up a few times. The genes are TRBV7-9 and TRBJ2-7, with 8 positions matching TRBD1. Germline assignment: CDR1 SEHNR and CDR2 FQNEAQ (reference sequence). V lost 4 bases and J lost 0; bases outside the gene matches: 2. The CDR3 spans 14 residues. CDR3 residues: CASSSGQASYEQYF. The DNA for the CDR3 is TGTGCCAGCAGCTCGGGACAGGCCTCCTACGAGCAGTACTTC.

The chain uses TRBV11-2 and TRBJ2-7; the match to TRBD1 covers 7 bases. With V trimmed by 5 bases and J by 3 bases, 4 bases remained unmatched. The CDR3 consists of 13 residues. Germline CDR1 and CDR2: SGHAT and FQNNGV. The CDR3 region is CASSRTGSYEQYF. Here the CDR3 DNA reads TGTGCCAGCAGCCGGACAGGAAGCTACGAGCAGTACTTC.

This clone was counted once. The chain carries TRBV7-6 and TRBJ1-1; 10 bases match TRBD1. Germline V gene lookup returns CDR1 SGHVS and CDR2 FNYEAQ. This CDR3 has 15 amino acids. Trimming cost V 5 bases and J 4 bases; bases outside gene matches: 7. The CDR3 nucleotides read TGTGCCAGCAGCCCTAGGACAGGGGGGACCACTGAAGCTTTCTTT. Translation gives CASSPRTGGTTEAFF.

The rearrangement uses TRBV4-1 and TRBJ2-2; 7 bases are a match to TRBD2. Per germline, CDR1 MGHRA and CDR2 YSYEKL. CDR3 length equals 19 residues. V was clipped by 0 bases and J by 0 bases; unmatched bases: 10. The CDR3 sequence: CASSQDRVGGSANTGELFF. CDR3 DNA: TGCGCCAGCAGCCAAGATCGTGTGGGGGGGTCGGCGAACACCGGGGAGCTGTTTTTT.

The chain joins TRBV5-6 to TRBJ2-1; a possible D gene is TRBD1 (6 bases). V lost 0 bases and J 6 bases, leaving 13 bases between the germline ends. This CDR3 spans 15 amino acids. CDR1 is SGHDT, CDR2 YYEEEE, per germline. This chain's CDR3 is CASSLGRGSLNEQFF. As DNA, the CDR3 is TGTGCCAGCAGCTTGGGCAGGGGATCGCTCAATGAGCAGTTCTTC.

This clone showed up just once. The chain links TRBV27 to TRBJ2-1; perhaps TRBD2 as D (5 bases). V was shortened by 2 bases and J by 7 bases, with 18 bases between the two germline ends. CDR3 length: 16 amino acids. Germline V CDR1 and CDR2: MNHEY, SMNVEV (reference sequence). CDR3 amino acids: CASSLLSATRRNEQFF. CDR3 bases: TGTGCCAGCAGTTTACTTTCTGCTACTAGGAGGAATGAGCAGTTCTTC.

The chain employs TRBV18 and TRBJ2-7; no reliable D call. The CDR3 totals 13 residues. The V end was cut by 3 bases, the J end by 2 bases, with 8 bases between. Germline V gene data show CDR1 as KGHSH and CDR2 as LQKENI. In DNA form, the CDR3 reads TGTGCCAGCTCACCGGCCAGAACCTACGAGCAGTACTTC. Residues: CASSPARTYEQYF.

V and J are TRBV5-1 and TRBJ2-3; 13 bases line up with TRBD2. The J segment lost 0 bases and the V segment lost 0 bases, leaving 4 bases of the junction unmatched. CDR1 and CDR2 (germline): SGHRS, YFSETQ. This CDR3 region has 18 residues. In DNA form, the CDR3 reads TGCGCCAGCAGCTTGGTAGGGACTAGCGGGACTAGCACAGATACGCAGTATTTT. Its protein product is CASSLVGTSGTSTDTQYF.

In regard to this clone: Within the sample, other DNA sequences also encode this same CDR3. V gene TRBV19 combines with J gene TRBJ2-3, with D unresolved. The CDR3 runs 15 residues. The V gene lost 1 base and the J gene lost 2 bases, with 10 bases spanning the gap. Germline V gene sequence: CDR1 LNHDA, CDR2 SQIVND (reference sequence). The CDR3 loop is CASSIASGSTDTQYF. CDR3 DNA: TGTGCCAGTAGTATAGCGTCCGGGTCCACAGATACGCAGTATTTT.

V is TRBV27 and J is TRBJ1-1; 7 bases map to TRBD1. There are 16 residues in the CDR3. Germline assignment: CDR1 MNHEY and CDR2 SMNVEV (reference sequence). V shed 5 bases, J shed 6 bases, and the junction held 15 bases outside the gene matches. CDR3 sequence (DNA): TGTGCCAGCAGTAGCGGTCGAAGGGGGGACAGAGCTGAAGCTTTCTTT. Translation gives CASSSGRRGDRAEAFF.

The gene calls are TRBV7-6 and TRBJ2-1; 9 bases match TRBD2. Germline values: CDR1 SGHVS, CDR2 FNYEAQ. The V and J ends lost 1 base and 8 bases, in that order; junction bases with no gene match: 9. The CDR3 runs to 16 residues. CDR3 DNA sequence: TGTGCCAGCAGCTTAGGGCGGGAGGGCCGTAGAGATGAGCAGTTCTTC. Residues: CASSLGREGRRDEQFF. Full variable domain (outside the CDR3, taken from reference TRBV7-6 and TRBJ2-1): GAGVSQSPRYKVTKRGQDVALRCDPISGHVSLYWYRQALGQGPEFLTYFNYEAQQDKSGLPNDRFSAERPEGSISTLTIQRTEQRDSAMYRCASSLGREGRRDEQFFGPGTRLTVL.

The genes are TRBV15 and TRBJ2-1, with TRBD2 identical over 13 bases. Germline V gene lookup returns CDR1 LNHNV and CDR2 YYDKDF (reference sequence). The trim removed 5 bases at V and 4 bases at J, leaving 5 bases unmatched. The CDR3 is 16 residues long. CDR3 residues: CATSGGLAGDYNEQFF. CDR3 DNA: TGTGCCACCAGCGGCGGACTAGCGGGGGATTACAATGAGCAGTTCTTC.

The chain employs TRBV4-1 and TRBJ2-1; 7 bases match TRBD2. The CDR3 has 17 amino acids. Germline CDR1 and CDR2: MGHRA and YSYEKL. V was pared by 3 bases and J by 7 bases, with 15 bases of the junction left unmatched. Written as DNA, the CDR3 is TGCGCCAGCAGCCAGACGTGGGGGGAGGGCCTGAGGAATGAGCAGTTCTTC. The encoded protein is CASSQTWGEGLRNEQFF.

The rearrangement uses TRBV5-4 and TRBJ1-2; D is possibly TRBD1 (5 bases). Trimming cost V 0 bases and J 12 bases, with 18 bases left between them. CDR1 is SGHNT, CDR2 YYREEE, per germline (reference sequence). This CDR3 comprises 14 residues. The chain's CDR3 is CASSLGGQQPPNTF. The CDR3 DNA reads TGTGCCAGCAGCTTGGGGGGCCAACAACCACCCAACACCTTC.

J is TRBJ2-7 and V is TRBV5-1, with a weak D call TRBD2 (5 bases). The CDR3 runs to 14 residues. Germline V gene data show CDR1 as SGHRS and CDR2 as YFSETQ. V shed 4 bases and J shed 6 bases, with 17 bases lying between them. The CDR3 reads CASSQEASSGEQYF. CDR3 nucleotides: TGCGCCAGCAGCCAGGAGGCCTCCTCCGGCGAGCAGTACTTC.

V is TRBV6-5 and J is TRBJ2-1; 13 nucleotides line up with TRBD2. The length of the CDR3 is 14 residues. Germline CDR1 is MNHEY and CDR2 is SVGAGI. Germline trimming cut 6 bases from V and 4 bases from J; bases unmatched to any gene: 0. The DNA for the CDR3 is TGTGCCAGCAGGGGACTAGCGGGGTACAATGAGCAGTTCTTC. It specifies CASRGLAGYNEQFF.

This clone has just one count. The chain uses TRBV14 and TRBJ2-6; the D is unclear. V lost 5 bases and J 0 bases, leaving 11 bases between the germline ends. The germline gives CDR1 SGHDN, CDR2 FVKESK. This CDR3 contains 16 residues. CDR3 region: CASSSQVGSGANVLTF. In DNA form, the CDR3 reads TGTGCCAGCAGCTCCCAGGTGGGCTCTGGGGCCAACGTCCTGACTTTC.

The chain recombines TRBV30 with TRBJ2-7; no definite D call. V was shortened by 3 bases and J by 2 bases, with 14 bases between the two germline ends. The CDR3 sequence is 14 residues long. Germline loops: CDR1 GTSNPN, CDR2 SVGIG (reference sequence). The CDR3 here is CAWRTAGGTYEQYF. The CDR3 DNA follows: TGTGCCTGGAGAACCGCAGGTGGTACCTACGAGCAGTACTTC.

The CDR3 bases are TGCGCCAGCAGCTTGGGGCCTACAGGAGTACTTTACGAGCAGTACTTC. Residues: CASSLGPTGVLYEQYF. V is TRBV5-1 and J is TRBJ2-7; D is perhaps TRBD1 (5 bases). The CDR3 contains 16 residues. V dropped 0 bases and J dropped 4 bases, with 17 bases sitting between them. Germline V gene lookup returns CDR1 SGHRS and CDR2 YFSETQ.

The V call is TRBV2, the J call TRBJ2-3, with unresolved D. The CDR3 loop spans 11 amino acids. Trimming cost V 6 bases and J 5 bases, with 6 bases left between them. CDR1 is SNHLY and CDR2 is FYNNEI in the germline V gene. The CDR3 sequence: CASSVVDTQYF. In nucleotides, the CDR3 is TGTGCCAGCAGCGTAGTAGATACGCAGTATTTT.